This T cell receptor beta chain was sequenced in a study of shared clonotypes between healthy human individuals. As for the study in general: Plates per donor: three CD4 naive, three CD4 memory, two CD8 naive, one CD8 memory. Whole-study results and caveats: What naive subsets generally showed was a larger estimated richness than memory subsets showed.

The V gene end was trimmed by 6 bases and the J gene end by 3 bases; junction bases not matched to a gene: 3. Germline V gene lookup returns CDR1 SGHTA and CDR2 FQGNSA. CDR3 size: 13 residues. A remark on this clone: Its specificity is unknown.

Samples underwent the assay at deep level. Assay used: immunoSEQ multiplex PCR; TCRdb lists only in-frame clones, some missing. The table has around 510,000 clones, about 96% seen once. The chain joins TRBV7-2 to TRBJ2-7; 9 bases are a match to TRBD1. Sequenced material: naive CD4+ T cells sorted from blood. Subset meaning: CD45RA+ positively selected. This clonotype was obtained from a woman aged 30 to 39 in good health. The chain's CDR3 is CASSETGGYEQYF. CDR3 nucleotides: TGTGCCAGCAGTGAGACAGGGGGCTACGAGCAGTACTTC.